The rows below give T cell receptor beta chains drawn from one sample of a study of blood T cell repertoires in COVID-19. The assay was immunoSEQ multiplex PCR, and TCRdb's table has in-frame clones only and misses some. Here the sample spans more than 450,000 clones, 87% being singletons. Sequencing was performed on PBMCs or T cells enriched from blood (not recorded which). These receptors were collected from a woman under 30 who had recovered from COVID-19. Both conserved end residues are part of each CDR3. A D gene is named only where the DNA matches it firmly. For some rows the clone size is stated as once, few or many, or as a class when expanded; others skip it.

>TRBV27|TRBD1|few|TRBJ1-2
CASSWGQGALGPYGYTF
TGTGCCAGCAGCTGGGGACAGGGGGCGCTCGGACCCTATGGCTACACCTTC
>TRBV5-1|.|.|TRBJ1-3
CASSLAVAAGGGNTIYF
TGCGCCAGCAGCTTGGCCGTCGCGGCGGGAGGAGGAAACACCATATATTTT
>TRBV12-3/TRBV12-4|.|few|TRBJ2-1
CASSFSGDEQFF
TGTGCCAGCAGTTTTTCGGGGGATGAGCAGTTCTTC
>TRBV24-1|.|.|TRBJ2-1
CATRQGIWDEQFF
TGTGCCACCAGACAGGGTATTTGGGATGAGCAGTTCTTC
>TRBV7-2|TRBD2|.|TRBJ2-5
CASSLLGGEGTQYF
TGTGCCAGCAGCTTACTTGGGGGGGAGGGGACCCAGTACTTC
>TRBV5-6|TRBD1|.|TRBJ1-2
CASSLQGAEGYTF
TGTGCCAGCAGCTTACAGGGGGCGGAAGGCTACACCTTC
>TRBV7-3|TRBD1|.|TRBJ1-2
CATSLHSYRDRLYGYTF
TGTGCCACCTCACTTCATTCCTACCGGGACAGGCTCTATGGCTACACCTTC
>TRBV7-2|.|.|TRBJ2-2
CASSLVLGHPSRELFF
TGTGCCAGCAGCTTAGTTCTGGGACACCCATCCCGGGAGCTGTTTTTT
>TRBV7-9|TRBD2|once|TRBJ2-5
CASSSGLAQETQYF
TGTGCCAGCAGCTCGGGACTAGCGCAAGAGACCCAGTACTTC
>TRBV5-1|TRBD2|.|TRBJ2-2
CASSLVRGATPGELFF
TGCGCCAGCAGCTTGGTGCGGGGGGCCACACCCGGGGAGCTGTTTTTT
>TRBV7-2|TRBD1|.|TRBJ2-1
CASSFRGQGSNEQFF
TGTGCCAGCAGCTTTAGGGGACAGGGGAGCAATGAGCAGTTCTTC
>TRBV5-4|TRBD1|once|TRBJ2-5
CASSTGQGLKETQYF
TGTGCCAGCAGCACGGGACAGGGATTAAAAGAGACCCAGTACTTC
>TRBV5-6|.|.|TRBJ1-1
CASSLGGNTEAFF
TGTGCCAGCAGCTTGGGCGGGAACACTGAAGCTTTCTTT
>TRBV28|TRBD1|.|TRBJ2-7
CASSPSDRTPSYEQYF
TGTGCCAGCAGTCCCTCGGACAGGACCCCCTCCTACGAGCAGTACTTC
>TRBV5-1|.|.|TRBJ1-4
CASSPRGGEANEKLFF
TGCGCCAGCAGCCCCCGGGGTGGCGAAGCTAATGAAAAACTGTTTTTT
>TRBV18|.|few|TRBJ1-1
CASSPQGRTEAFF
TGTGCCAGCTCACCGCAAGGGAGGACTGAAGCTTTCTTT
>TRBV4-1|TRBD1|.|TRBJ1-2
CASSPQPTGVYGYTF
TGCGCCAGCAGCCCGCAGCCGACAGGGGTCTATGGCTACACCTTC
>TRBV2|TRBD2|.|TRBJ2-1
CASSARGGYLTYNEQFF
TGTGCCAGCAGTGCTCGCGGGGGGTACCTCACTTACAATGAGCAGTTCTTC
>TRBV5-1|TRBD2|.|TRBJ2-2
CASSPLAGVTTGELFF
TGCGCCAGCAGCCCTCTAGCGGGGGTCACCACCGGGGAGCTGTTTTTT
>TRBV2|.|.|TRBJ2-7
CASRLRAAEQYF
TGTGCCAGCAGACTCAGGGCAGCCGAGCAGTACTTC
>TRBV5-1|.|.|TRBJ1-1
CASSLYRDTEAFF
TGCGCCAGCAGCTTATACAGAGACACTGAAGCTTTCTTT
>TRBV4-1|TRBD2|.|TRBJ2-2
CASSQEGWSGGAAGELFF
TGCGCCAGCAGCCAAGAGGGCTGGAGCGGGGGGGCCGCCGGGGAGCTGTTTTTT
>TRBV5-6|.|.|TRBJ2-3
CASSFLSGGPADTQYF
TGTGCCAGCAGCTTCCTCAGTGGGGGCCCGGCAGATACGCAGTATTTT
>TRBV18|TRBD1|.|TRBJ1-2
CASSAGTEISYGYTF
TGTGCCAGCTCCGCCGGGACAGAGATCAGCTATGGCTACACCTTC
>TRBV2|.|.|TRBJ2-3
CASSEERVSTDTQYF
TGTGCCAGCAGTGAAGAGCGGGTGAGTACAGATACGCAGTATTTT
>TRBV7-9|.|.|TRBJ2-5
CASSFAGEETQYF
TGTGCCAGCAGCTTCGCAGGGGAAGAGACCCAGTACTTC
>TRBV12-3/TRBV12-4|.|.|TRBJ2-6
CASSQGANVLTF
TGTGCCAGCAGTCAGGGGGCCAACGTCCTGACTTTC
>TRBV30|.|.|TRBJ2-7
CAWSALDRPSSYEQYF
TGTGCCTGGAGTGCCCTTGACAGGCCGAGCTCCTACGAGCAGTACTTC
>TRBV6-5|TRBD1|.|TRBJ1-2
CASSYSPGQGRYGYTF
TGTGCCAGCAGTTACTCCCCCGGACAGGGAAGATATGGCTACACCTTC
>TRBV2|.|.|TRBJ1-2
CASSDNPVGGYTF
TGTGCCAGCAGTGATAACCCCGTGGGCGGCTACACCTTC
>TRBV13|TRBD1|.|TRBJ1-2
CASSRQGTGGRGYTF
TGTGCCAGCAGTCGACAGGGGACAGGGGGCCGTGGCTACACCTTC
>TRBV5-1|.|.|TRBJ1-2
CASSLVQDGAGYTF
TGCGCCAGCAGCTTGGTGCAGGATGGGGCTGGCTACACCTTC
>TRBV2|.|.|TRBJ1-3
CASGSGSSRGNTIYF
TGTGCCAGCGGGTCGGGTTCAAGCCGCGGAAACACCATATATTTT
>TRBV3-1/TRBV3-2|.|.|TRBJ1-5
CASSPTMGGLGSGNQPQHF
TGTGCCAGCAGCCCCACTATGGGGGGTCTGGGGTCGGGCAATCAGCCCCAGCATTTT
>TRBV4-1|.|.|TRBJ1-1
CASSQARLRGGTGYTEAFF
TGCGCCAGCAGCCAAGCTAGATTAAGGGGAGGAACTGGGTACACTGAAGCTTTCTTT
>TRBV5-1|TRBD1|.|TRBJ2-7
CASSLALGDSGEQYF
TGCGCCAGCAGCTTGGCTCTCGGGGACAGCGGAGAGCAGTACTTC